A selection of T cell receptor beta chains follows, all from one sample in a study of patients and donors after allogeneic stem cell transplantation. TCRdb reanalysed the RT-PCR reads using MiXCR and keeps one entry per CDR3 protein. The sample contains over 150,000 distinct CDR3 sequences, about 29% of which appear only once. Material for sequencing was blood, either unsorted or a sorted T cell fraction (not recorded which). All receptors derive from a human donor who was either an allogeneic HSCT recipient or a stem cell or donor lymphocyte infusion donor (not recorded which). It is not recorded whose cells these are; they may come from a transplant donor. The CDR3 runs from the conserved cysteine through the conserved F or W. D genes are given only for firm matches. Not every row has a clone size; where given, it reads once, few, many or a size class.

>.|TRBV10-3|TRBJ1-4|few
TGTGCCATCGGACACGAAAAACTGTTTTTT
CAIGHEKLFF
>TRBD2|TRBV9|TRBJ2-1|.
TGTGCCAGCAGCCCCAGGTGGGGGGGTTGGCAGTTCTTC
CASSPRWGGWQFF
>TRBD1|TRBV6-5|TRBJ1-1|few
TGTGCCAGCCGGATTAACAGGGGGCAGTACACTGAAGCTTTCTTT
CASRINRGQYTEAFF
>.|TRBV9|TRBJ1-6|.
TGTGCCAGCAGTCCCCTTCCAAATTCGGACAGTTCACCCCTCCACTTT
CASSPLPNSDSSPLHF
>.|TRBV10-3|TRBJ2-7|few
TGTGCCATCAGTGCTCTACAGGGAACCTACGAGCAGTACTTC
CAISALQGTYEQYF
>TRBD2|TRBV6-2/TRBV6-3|TRBJ2-7|.
TGTGCCAGCAGCGGGACTAGCGGGACCGAGCAGTACTTC
CASSGTSGTEQYF
>.|TRBV29-1|TRBJ2-7|.
TGCAGCGCGAAAGAGGGGCTAATAGACGAGCAGTACTTC
CSAKEGLIDEQYF
>.|TRBV5-1|TRBJ2-4|.
TGCGCCAGCAGCGTCAGGGACCTATTAAACATTCAGTACTTC
CASSVRDLLNIQYF
>.|TRBV6-5|TRBJ1-1|many
TGTGCCAGCAGTTACTCAAAAATGAACACTGAAGCTTTCTTT
CASSYSKMNTEAFF
>.|TRBV15|TRBJ2-1|.
TGTGCCACCAGGGGTGCCGAAAGGAATGAGCAGTTCTTC
CATRGAERNEQFF
>.|TRBV12-3/TRBV12-4|TRBJ1-4|few
TGTGCCAGCAGTCTCAGACAGAGTAATGAAAAACTGTTTTTT
CASSLRQSNEKLFF
>.|TRBV6-6|TRBJ2-7|few
TGTGCCAGCAGTTCTACAGGGTACCCTCAAGTGAAGCAGTACTTC
CASSSTGYPQVKQYF
>.|TRBV5-1|TRBJ1-4|few
TGCGCCAGCAGCTTGGGTACTAATGAAAAACTGTTTTTT
CASSLGTNEKLFF
>.|TRBV7-6|TRBJ2-7|.
TGTGCCAGCAGCTTAGACAGTAGCTCCTACGAGCAGTACTTC
CASSLDSSSYEQYF
>.|TRBV7-9|TRBJ2-7|few
TGTGCCAGCAGCTTAGCGGAGAGGGGCTTCGAGCAGTACTTC
CASSLAERGFEQYF
>TRBD2|TRBV14|TRBJ2-7|.
TGTGCCAGCAGCCCTGCTTTGGCGGGAGGGGTCTACGAGCAGTACTTC
CASSPALAGGVYEQYF
>.|TRBV12-3/TRBV12-4|TRBJ2-1|.
TGTGCCAGCACCCTGACTACCTACAATGAGCAGTTCTTC
CASTLTTYNEQFF
>TRBD2|TRBV29-1|TRBJ2-7|.
TGCAGCGTAGGGACTAGCGGGAGGATATCCTACGAGCAGTACTTC
CSVGTSGRISYEQYF
>TRBD2|TRBV27|TRBJ2-1|.
TGTGCCAGCAGAGGCGCGGGACTAGGCCCGCGGAATGAGCAGTTCTTC
CASRGAGLGPRNEQFF
>.|TRBV5-1|TRBJ2-3|.
TGCGCCAGCAGCGTGCGCGGGGCAGATACGCAGTATTTT
CASSVRGADTQYF
>.|TRBV7-2|TRBJ2-1|.
TGTGCCAGCAGCTTAGGGACGGGGGACCCTTACAATGAGCAGTTCTTC
CASSLGTGDPYNEQFF
>TRBD1|TRBV4-2|TRBJ2-2|.
TGTGCCAGCAGCCAAGGACAACAGGGGTCCGGGGAGCTGTTTTTT
CASSQGQQGSGELFF
>TRBD1|TRBV7-2|TRBJ1-6|many
TGTGCCAGCAGCGCAACAGGGGTTGGCTCACCCCTCCACTTT
CASSATGVGSPLHF
>TRBD1|TRBV24-1|TRBJ2-1|.
TGTGCCACCAGTGATGACAGGGGTGGCAATGAGCAGTTCTTC
CATSDDRGGNEQFF
>.|TRBV7-9|TRBJ2-3|.
TGTGCCAGCAGACTCAGCACAGATACGCAGTATTTT
CASRLSTDTQYF
>.|TRBV7-7|TRBJ2-5|.
TGTGCTAGCAGCTCTAACATCCTAGGGTCGGGAGAGACCCAGTACTTC
CASSSNILGSGETQYF
>TRBD2|TRBV7-9|TRBJ2-3|.
TGTGCCAGCAGCTCCGGACTAGCTCCAGATACGCAGTATTTT
CASSSGLAPDTQYF
>.|TRBV4-3|TRBJ1-4|few
TGCGCCAGCAGCCAAGGGCCAGGCCTTCGGGCTAATGAAAAACTGTTTTTT
CASSQGPGLRANEKLFF
>.|TRBV10-3|TRBJ2-2|.
TGTGCCATCAGGACTACGAACACCGGGGAGCTGTTTTTT
CAIRTTNTGELFF
>.|TRBV7-9|TRBJ2-1|.
TGTGCCAGCAGCTTAGCGGTGACAATTTACAATGAGCAGTTCTTC
CASSLAVTIYNEQFF
>.|TRBV5-1|TRBJ2-3|.
TGCGCCAGCAGCATGAAAGGTGATACGCAGTATTTT
CASSMKGDTQYF
>TRBD1|TRBV5-1|TRBJ2-6|.
TGCGCCAGCAGCAGGGACAGCAGCAACTCTGGGGCCAACGTCCTGACTTTC
CASSRDSSNSGANVLTF
>.|TRBV5-1|TRBJ2-7|.
TGCGCCAGCAGCTTGTGGCGGGACGCCTACGAGCAGTACTTC
CASSLWRDAYEQYF
>.|TRBV9|TRBJ1-1|.
TGTGCCAGCAGCGTAGAATGGGGGGGTTTTATCTTT
CASSVEWGGFIF
>.|TRBV18|TRBJ1-6|.
TGTGCCAGCTCACCACCCGGAGAGATCGGGACCCTCCACTTT
CASSPPGEIGTLHF
>.|TRBV5-6|TRBJ1-2|.
TGTGCCAGCAGCTCGGGGAGGGGCGACTATGGCTACACCTTC
CASSSGRGDYGYTF
>.|TRBV6-5|TRBJ1-1|.
TGTGCCAGCAGTTCCCCGGGACACCTTGAAGCTTTCTTT
CASSSPGHLEAFF
>.|TRBV12-3/TRBV12-4|TRBJ2-5|few
TGTGCCAGCCGGATCTTGGGAGAGACCCAGTACTTC
CASRILGETQYF
>.|TRBV28|TRBJ2-1|.
TGTGCCAGCAGTCCGGGACACAAGGGGAATGAGCAGTTCTTC
CASSPGHKGNEQFF
>.|TRBV3-1|TRBJ2-7|once
TGTGCCAGCAGCCAAATGAGAGGGAACGAGCAGTACTTC
CASSQMRGNEQYF
>.|TRBV25-1|TRBJ2-3|.
TGTGCCAGCAGCGCACTTCATACGCAGTATTTT
CASSALHTQYF
>.|TRBV20-1|TRBJ1-2|.
TGCAGTGCTTCCTGGGGTACCTTC
CSASWGTF
>.|TRBV12-3/TRBV12-4|TRBJ1-5|few
TGTGCCAGCAGGACTCTAGTAGGGCCCCAGCATTTT
CASRTLVGPQHF
>.|TRBV12-3/TRBV12-4|TRBJ2-7|.
TGTGCCAGCAGCCTGACCCCCTACGAGCAGTACTTC
CASSLTPYEQYF
>.|TRBV21-1|TRBJ1-5|few
TGTGCCAGCAGCAAACAGGGGCATAGCAATCAGCCCCAGCATTTT
CASSKQGHSNQPQHF
>TRBD2|TRBV6-6|TRBJ2-2|.
TGTGCCAGCCCAAAGCGGGAGGGTGACACCGGGGAGCTGTTTTTT
CASPKREGDTGELFF
>.|TRBV12-3/TRBV12-4|TRBJ2-1|.
TGTGCCAGCAGTTTGTTGGTAGCGAGTGGATCCGGCAATGAGCAGTTCTTC
CASSLLVASGSGNEQFF
>.|TRBV20-1|TRBJ2-3|few
TGCAGTACTGGGGAGCTCCGCACAGATACGCAGTATTTT
CSTGELRTDTQYF
>.|TRBV4-1|TRBJ2-1|.
TGCGCCAGCAGCCAAGCGGGGGCATCCTACAATGAGCAGTTCTTC
CASSQAGASYNEQFF